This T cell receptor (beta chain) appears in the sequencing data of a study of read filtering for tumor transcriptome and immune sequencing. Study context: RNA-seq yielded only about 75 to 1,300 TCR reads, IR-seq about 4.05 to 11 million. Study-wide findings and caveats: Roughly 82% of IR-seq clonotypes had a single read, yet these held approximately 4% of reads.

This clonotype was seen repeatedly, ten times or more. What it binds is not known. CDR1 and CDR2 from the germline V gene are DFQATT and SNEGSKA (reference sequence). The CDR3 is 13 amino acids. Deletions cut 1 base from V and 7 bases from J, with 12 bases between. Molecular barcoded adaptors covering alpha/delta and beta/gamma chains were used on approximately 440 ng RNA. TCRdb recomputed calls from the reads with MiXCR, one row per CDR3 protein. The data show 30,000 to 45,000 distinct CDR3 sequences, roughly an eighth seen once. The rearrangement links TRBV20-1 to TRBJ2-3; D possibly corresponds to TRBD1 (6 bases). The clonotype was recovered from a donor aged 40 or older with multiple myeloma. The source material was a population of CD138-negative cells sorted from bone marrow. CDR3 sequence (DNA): TGCAGTGCTAGAGTTACAGGGAAAAATACGCAGTATTTT. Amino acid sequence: CSARVTGKNTQYF.